These 8 T cell receptor beta chains originate from one sample sequenced in a study of cytomegalovirus exposure and HLA in healthy donors. A multiplex PCR was run with 60 Vbeta primers and 13 Jbeta primers. Assay: immunoSEQ multiplex PCR; the TCRdb copy retains only in-frame clones and omits some. The sample comprises 65,000 to 75,000 clones, about 70% of which are singletons, and around 2% rests with the top ten. The sample was PBMCs. The receptors come from a woman aged 25 to 39 in good health and CMV-seronegative.

This chain joins TRBV7-3 and TRBJ1-1, with D possibly TRBD1 on 6 matching bases. Germline CDR1 SGHTA, CDR2 FQGTGA. V lost 6 bases and J lost 1, with 15 bases in between. The CDR3 is 15 residues long. The CDR3 nucleotides are TGTGCCAGCAGAAATACAGGGTTGGGGAACACTGAAGCTTTCTTT. Protein product: CASRNTGLGNTEAFF.

This chain joins TRBV4-1 and TRBJ2-7, with D perhaps matching TRBD2 (6 bases). CDR1 and CDR2 (germline): MGHRA, YSYEKL. This CDR3 is 16 amino acids long. V lost 0 bases and J lost 3, with 15 bases in between. The CDR3 sequence is CASSQERRGGIYEQYF. The CDR3 region has the DNA TGCGCCAGCAGCCAAGAAAGGCGTGGAGGGATCTACGAGCAGTACTTC.

The V gene is TRBV19, the J gene TRBJ2-7; TRBD1 matches at 8 bases. The CDR3 length is 16 residues. The V gene end was trimmed by 5 bases and the J gene end by 4 bases; junction bases not matched to a gene: 13. CDR1 LNHDA and CDR2 SQIVND come from the germline V gene (reference sequence). In DNA form, the CDR3 reads TGTGCCAGTAGTCCTTGGACAGGGCTAGGCTCATACGAGCAGTACTTC. It yields the protein CASSPWTGLGSYEQYF.

The chain links TRBV5-1 to TRBJ2-7; 8 nucleotides line up with TRBD2. J lost 1 base, V lost 1 base, and 7 bases had no gene match. Germline CDR1 reads SGHRS; CDR2 reads YFSETQ. The CDR3 consists of 16 residues. The CDR3 sequence: CASSLSPGTRSYEQYF. The DNA of the CDR3 is TGCGCCAGCAGCTTGTCCCCCGGGACTAGATCCTACGAGCAGTACTTC.

This clone was observed a few times. V gene TRBV9 combines with J gene TRBJ2-1; 11 bases are a match to TRBD1. J gave up 9 bases and V 4 bases, and 18 bases lay outside the gene matches. Germline lookup yields CDR1 SGDLS and CDR2 YYNGEE. The CDR3 consists of 18 residues. The DNA of the CDR3 is TGTGCCAGCAGCCCCGGGACAGGGGGACCCTACAATTGGATTGAGCAGTTCTTC. Translation: CASSPGTGGPYNWIEQFF. Full variable domain (remainder filled in from reference TRBV9 and TRBJ2-1): DSGVTQTPKHLITATGQRVTLRCSPRSGDLSVYWYQQSLDQGLQFLIQYYNGEERAKGNILERFSAQQFPDLHSELNLSSLELGDSALYFCASSPGTGGPYNWIEQFFGPGTRLTVL.

This clone was detected only once. The DNA for the CDR3 is TGTGCCAGCAGTTATCGGTCCCCCCGTGATACGCAGTATTTT. It codes for CASSYRSPRDTQYF. This chain uses TRBV6-1 with TRBJ2-3, with D unresolved. This CDR3 is 14 amino acids long. V was trimmed by 5 bases and J by 6 bases, leaving 15 bases between them. Germline V CDR1 and CDR2: MNHNS, SASEGT.

The chain recombines TRBV27 with TRBJ2-7; a weak D match, TRBD2 (6 bases). This CDR3 is 12 amino acids long. The germline V and J ends were trimmed by 3 bases and 3 bases, with 6 bases remaining between them. CDR1 and CDR2 from the germline V gene are MNHEY and SMNVEV (reference sequence). The CDR3 DNA follows: TGTGCCAGCAGTTTGGGGGGCTACGAGCAGTACTTC. Translation: CASSLGGYEQYF.

This clone appeared a few times. This chain joins TRBV5-6 and TRBJ2-3, with D perhaps matching TRBD2 (7 bases). The CDR3 is made up of 15 amino acids. The germline V gene encodes CDR1 SGHDT and CDR2 YYEEEE. V lost 4 bases and J 7 bases, leaving 19 bases between the germline ends. CDR3 loop: CASSALAGAGNTQYF. The CDR3 nucleotides are TGTGCCAGCAGCGCTCTCGCGGGGGCTGGGAATACGCAGTATTTT.